This entry concerns a single TCR beta chain. The antigen remains unidentified. The data were taken from a study of Tregs in tolerant kidney transplant recipients. Study findings and constraints: Activated donor B cell expansion appeared to reveal the most relevant donor-specific TCRbeta repertoire. Tolerant patients' donor-specific Tregs expanded beyond overall Tregs, suggesting antigen-driven growth. This study did not directly address biological reproducibility.

The assay was immunoSEQ multiplex PCR, and TCRdb's table has in-frame clones only and misses some. This table has about 110,000 clones, roughly 90% appearing once. CDR3 length: 16 amino acids. CDR1 and CDR2 from the germline V gene are MDHEN and SYDVKM. V gave up 2 bases and J gave up 6 bases; unmatched junction bases: 9. Unstimulated regulatory T cells (CD4+CD25+CD127-), CD4+CD25- non-regulatory cells, CD4 and CD8 cells were FACS-sorted from thawed PBMCs. The sequenced sample was CD4+ T cells from blood, obtained before the transplant. The chain uses TRBV28 and TRBJ1-2; 10 nucleotides align to TRBD1. The sequence came from a human donor who received a combined kidney and bone marrow transplant. CDR3 nucleotides: TGTGCCAGCAGTTTACCCCGGGGACAGGGGCTTAATGGCTACACCTTC. Residues: CASSLPRGQGLNGYTF.